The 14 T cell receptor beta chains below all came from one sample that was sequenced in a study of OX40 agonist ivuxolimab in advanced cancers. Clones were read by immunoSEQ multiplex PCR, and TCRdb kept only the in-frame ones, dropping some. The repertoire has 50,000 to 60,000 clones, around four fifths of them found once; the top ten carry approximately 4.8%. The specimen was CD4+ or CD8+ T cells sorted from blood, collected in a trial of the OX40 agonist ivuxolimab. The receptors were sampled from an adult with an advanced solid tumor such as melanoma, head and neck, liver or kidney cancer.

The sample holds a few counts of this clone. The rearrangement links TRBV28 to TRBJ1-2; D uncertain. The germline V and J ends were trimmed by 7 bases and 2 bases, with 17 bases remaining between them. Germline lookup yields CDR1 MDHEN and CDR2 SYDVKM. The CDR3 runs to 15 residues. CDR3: CASTPPGDLNYGYTF. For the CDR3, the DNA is TGTGCCAGCACCCCTCCCGGAGACCTCAACTATGGCTACACCTTC.

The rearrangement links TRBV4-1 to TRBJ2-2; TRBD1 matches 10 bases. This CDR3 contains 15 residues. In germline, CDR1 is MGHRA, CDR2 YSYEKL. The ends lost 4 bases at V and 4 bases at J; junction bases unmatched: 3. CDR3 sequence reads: CASSLRTGGTGELFF. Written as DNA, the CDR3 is TGCGCCAGCAGCCTGCGGACAGGGGGCACCGGGGAGCTGTTTTTT.

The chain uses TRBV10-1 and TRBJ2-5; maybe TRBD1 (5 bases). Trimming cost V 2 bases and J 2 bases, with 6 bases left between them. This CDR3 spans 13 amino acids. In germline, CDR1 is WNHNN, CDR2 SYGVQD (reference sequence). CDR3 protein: CASSENRQETQYF. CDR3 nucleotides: TGCGCCAGCAGTGAGAACAGGCAAGAGACCCAGTACTTC.

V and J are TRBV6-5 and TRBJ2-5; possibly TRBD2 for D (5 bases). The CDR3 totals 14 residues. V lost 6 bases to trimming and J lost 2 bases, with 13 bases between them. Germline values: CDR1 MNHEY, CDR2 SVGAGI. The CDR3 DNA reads TGTGCCAGCAGGACGACGGGGATTCAAGAGACCCAGTACTTC. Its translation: CASRTTGIQETQYF.

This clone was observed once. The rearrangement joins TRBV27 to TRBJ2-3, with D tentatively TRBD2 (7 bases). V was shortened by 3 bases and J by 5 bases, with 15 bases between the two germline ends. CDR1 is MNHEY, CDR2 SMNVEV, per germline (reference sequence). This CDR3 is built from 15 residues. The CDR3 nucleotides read TGTGCCAGCAGTTTCGCCTCGGGGGGCGGAGATACGCAGTATTTT. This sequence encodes CASSFASGGGDTQYF.

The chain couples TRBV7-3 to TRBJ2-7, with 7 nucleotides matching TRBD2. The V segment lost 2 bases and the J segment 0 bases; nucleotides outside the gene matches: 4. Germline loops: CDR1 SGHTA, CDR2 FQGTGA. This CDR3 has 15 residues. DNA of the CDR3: TGTGCCAGCAGCTTAGGGGAGGGCAGCTCCTACGAGCAGTACTTC. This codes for CASSLGEGSSYEQYF.

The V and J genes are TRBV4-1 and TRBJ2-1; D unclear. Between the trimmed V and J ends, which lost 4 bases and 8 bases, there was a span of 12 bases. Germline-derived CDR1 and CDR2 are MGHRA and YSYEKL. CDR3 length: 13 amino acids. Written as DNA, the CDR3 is TGCGCCAGCAGCCCAGGTGGGTGGGATGAGCAGTTCTTC. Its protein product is CASSPGGWDEQFF.

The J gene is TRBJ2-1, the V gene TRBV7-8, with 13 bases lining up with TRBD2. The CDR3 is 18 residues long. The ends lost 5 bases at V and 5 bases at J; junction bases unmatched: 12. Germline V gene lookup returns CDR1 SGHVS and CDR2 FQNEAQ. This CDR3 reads CASSPELAGGPPDNEQFF. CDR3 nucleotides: TGTGCCAGCAGCCCCGAACTAGCGGGAGGGCCTCCAGACAATGAGCAGTTCTTC.

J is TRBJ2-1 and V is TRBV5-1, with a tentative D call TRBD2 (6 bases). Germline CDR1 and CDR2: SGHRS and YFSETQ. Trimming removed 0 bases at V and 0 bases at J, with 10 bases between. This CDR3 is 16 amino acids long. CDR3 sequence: CASSLELANSYNEQFF. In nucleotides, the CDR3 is TGCGCCAGCAGCTTGGAGCTAGCGAACTCCTACAATGAGCAGTTCTTC. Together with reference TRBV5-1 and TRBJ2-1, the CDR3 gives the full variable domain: KAGVTQTPRYLIKTRGQQVTLSCSPISGHRSVSWYQQTPGQGLQFLFEYFSETQRNKGNFPGRFSGRQFSNSRSEMNVSTLELGDSALYLCASSLELANSYNEQFFGPGTRLTVL.

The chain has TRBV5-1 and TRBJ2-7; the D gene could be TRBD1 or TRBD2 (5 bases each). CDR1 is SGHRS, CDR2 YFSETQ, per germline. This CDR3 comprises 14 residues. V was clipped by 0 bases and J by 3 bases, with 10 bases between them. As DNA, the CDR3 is TGCGCCAGCAGCTTGGGAGGGACCGACTACGAGCAGTACTTC. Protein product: CASSLGGTDYEQYF.

In DNA form, the CDR3 reads TGTGCCAGTAGTATCGGGAGGGTCTCTAACTATGGCTACACCTTC. Its translation: CASSIGRVSNYGYTF. V gene TRBV19 combines with J gene TRBJ1-2, with D unclear. CDR3 length equals 15 residues. Germline values: CDR1 LNHDA, CDR2 SQIVND (reference sequence). Trimming took off 3 bases at V and 0 bases at J, with 11 bases between the two ends. The variable domain in full, with the rest retrieved from reference TRBV19 and TRBJ1-2, is DGGITQSPKYLFRKEGQNVTLSCEQNLNHDAMYWYRQDPGQGLRLIYYSQIVNDFQKGDIAEGYSVSREKKESFPLTVTSAQKNPTAFYLCASSIGRVSNYGYTFGSGTRLTVV.

The CDR3 sequence is CASSLAQVDTQYF. The CDR3 DNA reads TGTGCCAGCAGCTTAGCGCAGGTAGATACGCAGTATTTT. The V and J genes are TRBV11-2 and TRBJ2-3; D unclear. The CDR3 spans 13 residues. The V and J ends lost 1 base and 5 bases respectively, with 7 bases between them. CDR1 SGHAT and CDR2 FQNNGV come from the germline V gene.

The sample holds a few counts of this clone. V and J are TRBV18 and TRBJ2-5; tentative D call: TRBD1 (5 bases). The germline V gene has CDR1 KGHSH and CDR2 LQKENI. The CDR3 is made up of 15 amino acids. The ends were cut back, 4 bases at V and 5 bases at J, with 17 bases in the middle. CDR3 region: CASSQTTFRVETQYF. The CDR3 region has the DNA TGTGCCAGCTCACAGACCACGTTCAGGGTCGAGACCCAGTACTTC.

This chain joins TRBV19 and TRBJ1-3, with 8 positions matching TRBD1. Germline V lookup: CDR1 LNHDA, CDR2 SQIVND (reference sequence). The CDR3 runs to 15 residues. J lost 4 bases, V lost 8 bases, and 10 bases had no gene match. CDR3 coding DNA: TGTGCCAGTTCTTCGACAGGGGCCGGAGGAAACACCATATATTTT. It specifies CASSSTGAGGNTIYF. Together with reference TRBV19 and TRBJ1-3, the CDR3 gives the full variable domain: DGGITQSPKYLFRKEGQNVTLSCEQNLNHDAMYWYRQDPGQGLRLIYYSQIVNDFQKGDIAEGYSVSREKKESFPLTVTSAQKNPTAFYLCASSSTGAGGNTIYFGEGSWLTVV.